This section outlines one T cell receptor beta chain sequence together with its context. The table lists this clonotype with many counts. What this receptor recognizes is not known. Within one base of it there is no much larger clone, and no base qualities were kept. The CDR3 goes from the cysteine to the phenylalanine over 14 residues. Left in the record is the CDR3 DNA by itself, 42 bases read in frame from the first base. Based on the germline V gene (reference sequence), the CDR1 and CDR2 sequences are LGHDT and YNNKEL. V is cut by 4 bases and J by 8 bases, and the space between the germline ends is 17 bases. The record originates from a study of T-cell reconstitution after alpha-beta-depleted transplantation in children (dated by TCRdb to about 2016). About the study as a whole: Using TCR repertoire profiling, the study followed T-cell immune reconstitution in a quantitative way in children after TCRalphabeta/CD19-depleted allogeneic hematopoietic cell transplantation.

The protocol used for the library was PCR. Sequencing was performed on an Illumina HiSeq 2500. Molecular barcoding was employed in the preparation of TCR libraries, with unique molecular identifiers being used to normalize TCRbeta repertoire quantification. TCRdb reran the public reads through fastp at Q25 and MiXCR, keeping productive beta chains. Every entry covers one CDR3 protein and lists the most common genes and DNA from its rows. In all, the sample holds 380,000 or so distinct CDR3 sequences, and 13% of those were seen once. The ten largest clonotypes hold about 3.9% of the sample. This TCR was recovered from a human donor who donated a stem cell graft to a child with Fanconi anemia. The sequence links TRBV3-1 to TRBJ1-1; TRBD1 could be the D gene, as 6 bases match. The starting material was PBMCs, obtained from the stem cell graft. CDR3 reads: CASSPLGSQGEAFF. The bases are TGTGCCAGCAGCCCCCTAGGGTCCCAGGGGGAAGCTTTCTTT.